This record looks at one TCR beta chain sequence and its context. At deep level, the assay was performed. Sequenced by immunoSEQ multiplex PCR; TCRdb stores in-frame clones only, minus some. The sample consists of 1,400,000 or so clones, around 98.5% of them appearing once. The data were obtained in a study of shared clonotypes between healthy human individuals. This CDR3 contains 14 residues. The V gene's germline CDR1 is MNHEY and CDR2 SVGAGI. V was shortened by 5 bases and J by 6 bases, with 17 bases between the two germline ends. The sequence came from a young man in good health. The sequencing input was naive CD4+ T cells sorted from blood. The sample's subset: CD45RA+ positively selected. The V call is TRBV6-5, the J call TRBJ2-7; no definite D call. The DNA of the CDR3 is TGTGCCAGCAGTAACCCGACTCGCCCCTCCGAGCAGTACTTC. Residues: CASSNPTRPSEQYF.